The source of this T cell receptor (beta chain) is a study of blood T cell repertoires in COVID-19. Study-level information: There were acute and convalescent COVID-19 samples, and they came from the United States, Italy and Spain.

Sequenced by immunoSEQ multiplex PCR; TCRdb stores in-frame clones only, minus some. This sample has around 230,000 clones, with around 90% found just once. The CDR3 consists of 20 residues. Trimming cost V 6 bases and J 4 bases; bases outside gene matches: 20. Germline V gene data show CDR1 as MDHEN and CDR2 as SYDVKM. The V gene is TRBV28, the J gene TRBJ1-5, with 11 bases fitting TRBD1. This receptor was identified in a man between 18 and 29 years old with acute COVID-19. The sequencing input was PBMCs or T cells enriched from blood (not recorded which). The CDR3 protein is CASSLPLSKQGQGGNQPQHF. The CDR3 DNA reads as TGTGCCAGCAGCCTACCCCTATCCAAACAGGGACAGGGGGGTAATCAGCCCCAGCATTTT.